The T cell receptor (beta chain) under discussion was sequenced for a study of T cells in Graves' hyperthyroidism and ophthalmopathy. This clonotype was recorded many times. CDR3 length equals 15 residues. From germline, CDR1 is SGHKS and CDR2 YYEKEE (reference sequence). Trimming took off 0 bases at V and 4 bases at J, with 13 bases between the two ends. TCR beta CDR3 regions were amplified from RNA. During a first-round RT-PCR of the TCR CDR3, the HTBI primer set was used. From the multiplex PCR reads, TCRdb called clonotypes with MiXCR, one entry per CDR3 protein. Of approximately 100,000 distinct CDR3 sequences detected, around 50% appear once; the ten largest clones hold approximately 25%. Clinical symptoms, serum thyroxine and TRAb, thyroid ultrasound and orbital computed tomography were used for the diagnoses.

The genes are TRBV5-5 and TRBJ1-1; D ambiguous. The TCR was taken from a man aged 35 to 55 with Graves' hyperthyroidism. The specimen was blood. The CDR3: CASSLEPSRGTEAFF. Written as DNA, the CDR3 is TGTGCCAGCAGCTTGGAGCCATCCAGAGGCACTGAAGCTTTCTTT. Combining the CDR3 with reference TRBV5-5 and TRBJ1-1 gives the whole variable domain DAGVTQSPTHLIKTRGQQVTLRCSPISGHKSVSWYQQVLGQGPQFIFQYYEKEERGRGNFPDRFSARQFPNYSSELNVNALLLGDSALYLCASSLEPSRGTEAFFGQGTRLTVV.